This T cell receptor (beta chain) originates from a study of identical twins. TCRdb reprocessed the 5' RACE reads with MiXCR, giving one entry per CDR3 protein. This sample has under 900,000 distinct CDR3 sequences, with 18% found just once. Notes on the study in general: Conclusions relied on cross-sectional statistical analysis, not following the same donors.

As for this clonotype: The antigen remains undetermined.

The CDR3 runs to 15 residues. Germline V lookup: CDR1 SGHTA, CDR2 FQGNSA. The ends lost 5 bases at V and 2 bases at J; junction bases unmatched: 5. This sample also appeared in a second study, on T cells expressing NK-cell markers. Per that paper: Several donors' CD3+CD56-NKG2C+ cells were dominated by the same clonotypes. HCMV specificity was not established for the expanded NKG2C+ T cell clones.

The sequence came from a young woman in good health. The rearrangement uses TRBV7-2 and TRBJ2-1; 8 bases fit TRBD2. The sample was PBMCs. The chain's CDR3 is CASSKTSGTYNEQFF. The CDR3 DNA sequence: TGTGCCAGCAGCAAAACTAGCGGAACCTACAATGAGCAGTTCTTC.